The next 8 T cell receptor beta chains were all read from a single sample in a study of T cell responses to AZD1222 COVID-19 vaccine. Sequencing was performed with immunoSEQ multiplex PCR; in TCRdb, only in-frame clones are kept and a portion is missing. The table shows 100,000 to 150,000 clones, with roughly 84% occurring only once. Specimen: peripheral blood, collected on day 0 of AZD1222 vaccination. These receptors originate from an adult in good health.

In DNA form, the CDR3 reads TGTGCCAGCAGTTTCACCGACCGGGAGCAGCAGTACTTC. This codes for CASSFTDREQQYF. This sequence joins TRBV12-3 or TRBV12-4 and TRBJ2-7; a possible D gene is TRBD2 (6 bases). This CDR3 has 13 residues. V was clipped by 3 bases and J by 8 bases, with 14 bases between them.

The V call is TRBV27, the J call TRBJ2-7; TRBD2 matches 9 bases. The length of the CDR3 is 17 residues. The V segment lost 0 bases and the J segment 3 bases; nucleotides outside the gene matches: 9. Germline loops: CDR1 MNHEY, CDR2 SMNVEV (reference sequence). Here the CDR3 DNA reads TGTGCCAGCAGTTTATCGTTCGATAGCGGGGGAATCTACGAGCAGTACTTC. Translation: CASSLSFDSGGIYEQYF.

CDR3 sequence: CASSLASELVPHEQFF. CDR3 DNA sequence: TGTGCCAGCAGCTTAGCCTCTGAACTAGTCCCCCATGAGCAGTTCTTC. The chain couples TRBV7-6 to TRBJ2-1; maybe TRBD2 (5 bases). Trimming took off 0 bases at V and 8 bases at J, with 17 bases between the two ends. Germline V lookup: CDR1 SGHVS, CDR2 FNYEAQ. The length of the CDR3 is 16 residues.

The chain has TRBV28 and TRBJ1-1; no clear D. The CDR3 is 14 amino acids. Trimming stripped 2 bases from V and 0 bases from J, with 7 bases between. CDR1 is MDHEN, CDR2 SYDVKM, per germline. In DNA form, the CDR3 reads TGTGCCAGCAGTTTAGCCTTGTTGAACACTGAAGCTTTCTTT. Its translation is CASSLALLNTEAFF.

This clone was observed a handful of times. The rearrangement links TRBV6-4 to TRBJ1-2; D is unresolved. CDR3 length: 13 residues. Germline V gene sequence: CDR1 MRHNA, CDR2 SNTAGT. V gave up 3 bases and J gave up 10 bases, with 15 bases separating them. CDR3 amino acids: CASSDEDVGPYTF. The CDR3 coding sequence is TGTGCCAGCAGTGATGAAGATGTTGGGCCCTACACCTTC.

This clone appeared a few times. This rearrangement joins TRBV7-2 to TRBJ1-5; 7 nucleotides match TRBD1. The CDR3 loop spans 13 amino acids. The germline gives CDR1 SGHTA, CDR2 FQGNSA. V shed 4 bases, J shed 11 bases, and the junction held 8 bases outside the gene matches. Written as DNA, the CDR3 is TGTGCCAGCAGCTGGCAAGGGGGCGCGGCCCAGCATTTT. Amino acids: CASSWQGGAAQHF.

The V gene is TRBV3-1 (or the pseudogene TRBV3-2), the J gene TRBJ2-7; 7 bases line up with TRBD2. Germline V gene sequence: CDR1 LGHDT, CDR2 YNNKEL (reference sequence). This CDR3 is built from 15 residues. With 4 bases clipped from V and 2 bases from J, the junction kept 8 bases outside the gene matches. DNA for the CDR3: TGTGCCAGCAGCCCAGCGGGGCGACGTACCTACGAGCAGTACTTC. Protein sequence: CASSPAGRRTYEQYF.

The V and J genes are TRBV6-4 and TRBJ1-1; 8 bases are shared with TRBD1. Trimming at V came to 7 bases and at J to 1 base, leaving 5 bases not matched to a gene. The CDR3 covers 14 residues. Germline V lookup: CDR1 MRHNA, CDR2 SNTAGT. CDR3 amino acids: CASTETGENTEAFF. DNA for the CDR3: TGTGCCAGCACCGAGACAGGGGAGAACACTGAAGCTTTCTTT.